One sample yielded the 2 T cell receptor beta chains listed below, sequenced in a study of cytomegalovirus exposure and HLA in healthy donors. PCR was performed using 60 Vbeta and 13 Jbeta primers. Sequencing used immunoSEQ multiplex PCR; TCRdb keeps in-frame clones, though not all of them. This sample carries about 140,000 clones, about 77% of them seen once, and the ten largest clones take approximately 1.5%. The sequenced sample was PBMCs. The receptors here all came from a female donor in good health and CMV-seronegative.

This clone was recorded a few times. The J gene is TRBJ1-4, the V gene TRBV7-9; no clear D. Looked up from germline, CDR1 is SEHNR and CDR2 is FQNEAQ (reference sequence). This CDR3 contains 12 residues. V dropped 5 bases and J dropped 5 bases, with 6 bases sitting between them. CDR3 DNA: TGTGCCAGCAGCCCAGAAAATGAAAAACTGTTTTTT. Translated, it gives CASSPENEKLFF.

The chain has TRBV6-6 and TRBJ2-3; unclear D gene. The CDR3 contains 11 residues. Trimming took 7 bases from V and 3 from J, leaving 5 bases between them. Germline assignment: CDR1 MNHNY and CDR2 SVGAGI (reference sequence). The CDR3 coding sequence is TGTGCCAGCACGAGGACAGATACGCAGTATTTT. This encodes CASTRTDTQYF.